Listed here are 8 T cell receptor beta chains from one sample, sequenced in a study of T cell changes during pregnancy in multiple sclerosis. Repertoires were generated with immunoSEQ multiplex PCR, while TCRdb's copy carries only in-frame clones and drops some. The data contain 80,000 to 100,000 clones, 90% of them seen just once; the ten biggest clones take up around 0.76%. The starting material was peripheral blood, obtained in the second trimester of pregnancy. The receptors originated from a female donor in good health, enrolled as a control in a pregnancy study.

The chain employs TRBV29-1 and TRBJ1-2; D ambiguous. Trimming removed 6 bases from V and 5 bases from J, with 10 bases in between. CDR3 length equals 11 residues. The germline gives CDR1 SQVTM, CDR2 ANQGSEA. CDR3 residues: CSVRDIYGYTF. As DNA, the CDR3 is TGCAGCGTGCGAGACATATATGGCTACACCTTC.

This chain joins TRBV21-1 and TRBJ1-1; the tabulated D call, TRBD1, remains unverified against the DNA. TRBV21-1 is a recognized pseudogene. CDR3 size: 13 residues. The CDR3 loop is CATEKGAGTEAFF. The CDR3 DNA is TGTGCCACCGAAAAGGGGGCGGGCACTGAAGCTTTCTTT.

The chain has TRBV9 and TRBJ2-3, with 9 bases matching TRBD2. J gave up 4 bases and V 0 bases, and 3 bases lay outside the gene matches. CDR1 SGDLS and CDR2 YYNGEE come from the germline V gene. This CDR3 has 15 amino acids. CDR3 in DNA: TGTGCCAGCAGCGTAGGCGGGAGGGGGGCAGATACGCAGTATTTT. The encoded protein is CASSVGGRGADTQYF.

The CDR3: CASSLGGRAGEQYF. CDR3 nucleotides: TGTGCCAGCAGCTTGGGGGGGAGGGCCGGGGAGCAGTACTTC. The V call is TRBV5-4, the J call TRBJ2-7; 7 bases are a match to TRBD2. Per the germline V gene, CDR1 is SGHNT and CDR2 is YYREEE (reference sequence). The CDR3 runs 14 residues. Unmatched junction bases numbered 7, after V lost 0 bases and J lost 7 bases. Filled out from reference TRBV5-4 and TRBJ2-7, the complete variable domain reads ETGVTQSPTHLIKTRGQQVTLRCSSQSGHNTVSWYQQALGQGPQFIFQYYREEENGRGNFPPRFSGLQFPNYSSELNVNALELDDSALYLCASSLGGRAGEQYFGPGTRLTVT.

This rearrangement joins TRBV6-1 to TRBJ2-7; TRBD1 might be the D (5 bases). The CDR3 runs to 13 residues. Germline CDR1 MNHNS, CDR2 SASEGT. V was cut by 8 bases and J by 2 bases, with 13 bases left in between. This chain's CDR3 is CASQTGTAYEQYF. CDR3 sequence (DNA): TGTGCCAGCCAAACAGGTACGGCCTACGAGCAGTACTTC.

This chain connects TRBV5-8 to TRBJ1-2; TRBD1 aligns across 8 bases. After removal of 4 bases from V and 7 bases from J, the junction contained 9 bases not matched to a gene. CDR1 and CDR2 (germline): SGHTS, YDEGEE. This CDR3 is 14 amino acids long. The CDR3 loop reads CASSLAGQVGGYTF. The DNA of the CDR3 is TGTGCCAGCAGCCTGGCGGGACAGGTCGGTGGCTACACCTTC.

This clone was counted a few times. V gene TRBV2 combines with J gene TRBJ1-1; D gene uncertain. V dropped 3 bases and J dropped 2 bases, with 13 bases sitting between them. The CDR3 covers 15 residues. Germline CDR1 SNHLY, CDR2 FYNNEI. CDR3 DNA sequence: TGTGCCAGCAGTGATGTTCGACTCACAAACACTGAAGCTTTCTTT. Residues: CASSDVRLTNTEAFF.

This chain links TRBV7-2 with TRBJ2-7, with D tentatively TRBD2 (6 bases). The CDR3 covers 15 residues. The germline V gene has CDR1 SGHTA and CDR2 FQGNSA. Trimming cost V 0 bases and J 5 bases, with 14 bases left between them. CDR3: CASSLAGGTTHEQYF. The CDR3 coding sequence is TGTGCCAGCAGCTTAGCCGGGGGAACGACCCACGAGCAGTACTTC. The full variable domain, in which reference TRBV7-2 and TRBJ2-7 provide the parts outside the CDR3, is GAGVSQSPSNKVTEKGKDVELRCDPISGHTALYWYRQSLGQGLEFLIYFQGNSAPDKSGLPSDRFSAERTGGSVSTLTIQRTQQEDSAVYLCASSLAGGTTHEQYFGPGTRLTVT.